This T cell receptor (beta chain) was retrieved from a study of blood T cell repertoires in COVID-19. Profiled with immunoSEQ multiplex PCR; TCRdb holds only in-frame clones, not every one. The sample has around 620,000 clones, about nine tenths seen once. This clone has just a few counts. V shed 6 bases and J 9 bases; nucleotides not matched to a gene: 6. There are 14 residues in the CDR3. In germline, CDR1 is LNHDA, CDR2 SQIVND (reference sequence). Sequenced sample: peripheral blood. The sequence came from a woman between 18 and 29 years old with acute or convalescent COVID-19. The V call is TRBV19, the J call TRBJ1-6; 9 bases line up with TRBD1. Written as DNA, the CDR3 is TGTGCCAGTAGCGAACAGGGGGCAGGTTCACCCCTCCACTTT. Its protein is CASSEQGAGSPLHF.